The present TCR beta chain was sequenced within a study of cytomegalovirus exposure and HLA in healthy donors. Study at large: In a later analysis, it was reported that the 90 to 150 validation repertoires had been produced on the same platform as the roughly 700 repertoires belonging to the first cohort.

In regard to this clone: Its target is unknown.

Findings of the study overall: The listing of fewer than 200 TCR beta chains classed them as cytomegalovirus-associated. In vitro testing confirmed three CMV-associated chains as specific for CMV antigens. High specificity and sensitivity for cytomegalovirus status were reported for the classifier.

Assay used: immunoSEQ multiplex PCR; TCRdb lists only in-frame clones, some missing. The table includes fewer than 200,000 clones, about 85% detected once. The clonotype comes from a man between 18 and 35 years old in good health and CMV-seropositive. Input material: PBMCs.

The CDR3 region has the DNA TGTGCCAGCAGCGTAGGATACCAGGGGAGGGGTGAAAAACTGTTTTTT. It is translated as CASSVGYQGRGEKLFF. This chain joins TRBV9 and TRBJ1-4; weak D call: TRBD1 (6 bases). Between the trimmed V and J ends, which lost 0 bases and 7 bases, there was a span of 16 bases. Germline CDR1 reads SGDLS; CDR2 reads YYNGEE. The CDR3 runs 16 residues.